This entry lists 29 T cell receptor beta chains sequenced from one sample in a study of T-cell reconstitution after alpha-beta-depleted transplantation in children (dated by TCRdb to about 2016). The treatment or condition label, as the study defines it: allogeneic hematopoietic cell transplantation with graft depleted of TCRalphabeta T cells and CD19 B cells. Library preparation was by PCR. The sequencer was an Illumina HiSeq 2500. TCR libraries were prepared with molecular barcoding, using unique molecular identifiers to normalize TCRbeta repertoire quantification. TCRdb ran its own pipeline on the public reads, namely fastp trimming at Q25 and MiXCR clone calling, and kept in-frame beta chains. When rows share a CDR3 protein, they turn into one entry using the most common DNA and genes. In this sample the table shows 100,000 to 120,000 distinct CDR3 sequences, 5.5% to 6.5% of which occur a single time. Around 23% of the sample lies in the top ten.

The sequences come from PBMCs, mostly from graft donor cells, collected 360 days after TCRalphabeta/CD19-depleted stem cell transplant. These receptors were obtained from a male patient aged 2-15 years who had a stem cell transplant for acute lymphoblastic leukemia, so the T cells may come from the graft donor.

This clonotype was seen more than once but under ten times. The chain employs TRBV24-1 and TRBJ2-7; 10 nucleotides align to TRBD1. The V gene's germline CDR1 is KGHDR and CDR2 SFDVKD. The CDR3 runs 15 residues. J lost 4 bases, V lost 7 bases, and 9 bases had no gene match. The CDR3 DNA sequence: TGTGCCACCAGAAGCCAGGGACAGGGGACTTACGAGCAGTACTTC. Amino acid sequence: CATRSQGQGTYEQYF.

This clonotype was detected many times. The rearrangement links TRBV10-3 to TRBJ2-3, with unresolved D. The length of the CDR3 is 14 residues. Germline CDR1 and CDR2: ENHRY and SYGVKD. The V and J ends lost 3 bases and 7 bases respectively, with 14 bases between them. The CDR3 bases are TGTGCCATCAGTGATTTGGGTGAGGCAAATACGCAGTATTTT. Translated: CAISDLGEANTQYF.

The table lists this clonotype with many counts. The V and J genes are TRBV28 and TRBJ2-7, with 11 bases fitting TRBD1. V was pared by 3 bases and J by 3 bases, with 1 base of the junction left unmatched. The CDR3 loop spans 14 amino acids. The germline gives CDR1 MDHEN, CDR2 SYDVKM. DNA for the CDR3: TGTGCCAGCAGTTTCGGGACAGGGGGCTACGAGCAGTACTTC. Residues: CASSFGTGGYEQYF.

This clonotype has a count of ten or more. The chain is built from TRBV6-2 or TRBV6-3 and TRBJ2-7, with D perhaps given as TRBD1 or TRBD2 (5 bases each). Trimming removed 2 bases from V and 2 bases from J, with 10 bases in between. The germline gives CDR1 MNHEY, CDR2 SVGEGT. The CDR3 is 14 residues long. The CDR3: CASSYPGTTYEQYF. The CDR3 DNA follows: TGTGCCAGCAGTTACCCCGGGACGACCTACGAGCAGTACTTC.

This chain uses TRBV10-3 with TRBJ1-5; D remains ambiguous. V shed 0 bases and J shed 1 base, with 13 bases lying between them. This CDR3 has 17 residues. The germline V gene encodes CDR1 ENHRY and CDR2 SYGVKD. The CDR3, as DNA: TGTGCCATCAGTGAGTCTTGGCGTTCCTCCAGCAATCAGCCCCAGCATTTT. It yields the protein CAISESWRSSSNQPQHF.

This clonotype was recorded a few times. V usage is TRBV6-5 and J usage is TRBJ2-3, with 12 bases fitting TRBD2. V lost 0 bases to trimming and J lost 5 bases; unmatched junction nucleotides: 12. This CDR3 comprises 19 residues. CDR1 MNHEY and CDR2 SVGAGI come from the germline V gene. The CDR3 DNA sequence: TGTGCCAGCAGTTACTCGGTGCTAGCGGGGGGGCCATTGATAGATACGCAGTATTTT. Translation: CASSYSVLAGGPLIDTQYF.

This clonotype came up a few times. The chain is built from TRBV29-1 and TRBJ2-2; perhaps TRBD2 as D (5 bases). With 6 bases removed from V and 8 bases from J, the gap between germline ends came to 16 bases. The CDR3 contains 13 residues. CDR1 is SQVTM, CDR2 ANQGSEA, per germline. For the CDR3, the DNA is TGCAGCGTAGCCACGGGATGGAGAGGGGAGCTGTTTTTT. This encodes CSVATGWRGELFF.

The table lists this clonotype with many counts. The rearrangement joins TRBV12-3 or TRBV12-4 to TRBJ1-2; 7 bases agree with TRBD1. CDR3 length: 15 amino acids. V was pared by 5 bases and J by 2 bases, with 8 bases of the junction left unmatched. In DNA, the CDR3 is TGTGCCAGCAGTCTTAGTACAGGGGAGAACTATGGCTACACCTTC. Protein: CASSLSTGENYGYTF.

Worth noting for this clonotype: A clone one base away is much larger, so this may be a read error. CDR3 protein: CASSLGTSGIFYNEQFF. CDR3 nucleotide sequence: TGTGCCAGCAGCCTCGGGACTAGCGGGATTTTTTACAATGAGCAGTTCTTC. The chain recombines TRBV11-2 with TRBJ2-1; 13 bases line up with TRBD2. V lost 5 bases, J lost 4 bases, and 8 bases stayed unmatched. This CDR3 comprises 17 residues. CDR1 SGHAT and CDR2 FQNNGV come from the germline V gene.

This chain's CDR3 is CASSQLRDRGIGELFF. DNA of the CDR3: TGTGCCAGCAGCCAACTCCGGGACAGGGGAATCGGGGAGCTGTTTTTT. V usage is TRBV6-2 or TRBV6-3 and J usage is TRBJ2-2; 10 bases are shared with TRBD1. V shed 6 bases and J 7 bases; nucleotides not matched to a gene: 11. The CDR3 has 16 amino acids. CDR1 MNHEY and CDR2 SVGEGT come from the germline V gene.

This clonotype was recorded many times. The chain recombines TRBV6-2 or TRBV6-3 with TRBJ2-5; 9 positions agree with TRBD2. The CDR3 sequence is 14 residues long. Looked up from germline, CDR1 is MNHEY and CDR2 is SVGEGT. J was trimmed by 5 bases and V by 7 bases; bases with no gene match: 8. The chain's CDR3 is CASIRGGAKETQYF. The CDR3 coding sequence is TGTGCCAGCATTCGCGGGGGGGCCAAGGAGACCCAGTACTTC.

This clonotype was seen at least ten times. The rearrangement links TRBV27 to TRBJ2-4, with 7 bases identical to TRBD1. The V gene end was trimmed by 6 bases and the J gene end by 0 bases; junction bases not matched to a gene: 8. The CDR3 length is 16 residues. Germline CDR1 MNHEY, CDR2 SMNVEV (reference sequence). CDR3 DNA sequence: TGTGCCAGCAGCCGACAGGGAACCCTAGCCAAAAACATTCAGTACTTC. It specifies CASSRQGTLAKNIQYF.

In its sample, this clonotype was seen many times. This CDR3 is CASSLGTGPEKLFF. The CDR3 DNA reads TGTGCCAGCAGTTTAGGGACAGGCCCCGAAAAACTGTTTTTT. The rearrangement links TRBV12-3 or TRBV12-4 to TRBJ1-4; 7 bases map to TRBD1. The CDR3 has 14 residues. V lost 1 base to trimming and J lost 8 bases; unmatched junction nucleotides: 4.

This clonotype was seen only a few times. This chain uses TRBV19 with TRBJ2-1; 7 positions match TRBD1. The CDR3 length is 14 residues. Trimming at V came to 4 bases and at J to 5 bases, leaving 5 bases not matched to a gene. Germline CDR1 is LNHDA and CDR2 is SQIVND (reference sequence). The CDR3 loop reads CASSTRQGNNEQFF. In DNA, the CDR3 is TGTGCCAGTAGTACCCGACAGGGTAACAATGAGCAGTTCTTC.

At least ten counts were recorded for this clonotype. The V gene is TRBV10-3, the J gene TRBJ2-1; no reliable D call. The CDR3 is 14 amino acids. Between the trimmed V and J ends, which lost 2 bases and 0 bases, there was a span of 5 bases. In germline, CDR1 is ENHRY, CDR2 SYGVKD. CDR3 coding DNA: TGTGCCATCAGTGAGGATAGCTCCTACAATGAGCAGTTCTTC. Translating gives CAISEDSSYNEQFF.

This clonotype has at least ten counts. The rearrangement links TRBV4-1 to TRBJ2-7, with D tentatively TRBD1 (6 bases). V was pared by 4 bases and J by 5 bases, with 12 bases between. This CDR3 comprises 13 residues. Germline assignment: CDR1 MGHRA and CDR2 YSYEKL. The DNA for the CDR3 is TGCGCCAGCAGCCCAGGGGCCGCCGACGAGCAGTACTTC. This encodes CASSPGAADEQYF.

This clonotype was picked up a small number of times. The chain recombines TRBV28 with TRBJ2-7; D might be TRBD1 (5 bases). Per the germline V gene, CDR1 is MDHEN and CDR2 is SYDVKM. The CDR3 covers 15 residues. The ends were cut back, 2 bases at V and 2 bases at J, with 13 bases in the middle. The CDR3 nucleotides read TGTGCCAGCAGTTTACCCCAGGGCCGCCCCTACGAGCAGTACTTC. Its protein is CASSLPQGRPYEQYF.

Of note for this clonotype: Possible read error: a much larger clone is one base away. V gene TRBV28 combines with J gene TRBJ2-7; 9 bases map to TRBD1. CDR1 is MDHEN and CDR2 is SYDVKM in the germline V gene. The CDR3 runs to 14 residues. In nucleotides, the CDR3 is TGTGCCAGCAGTTCGAGGGACAGGGTCTACGAGAAGTACTTC. Residues: CASSSRDRVYEKYF.

This clonotype was found a few times. V and J are TRBV7-8 and TRBJ2-7; possibly TRBD1 for D (5 bases). CDR3 size: 14 residues. Germline-derived CDR1 and CDR2 are SGHVS and FQNEAQ. V was clipped by 7 bases and J by 0 bases, with 13 bases between them. The CDR3: CASTPATGSYEQYF. In DNA, the CDR3 is TGTGCCAGCACTCCCGCTACAGGCTCCTACGAGCAGTACTTC.

Worth noting for this clonotype: One base away lies a much larger clone, so this may be a sequencing read error. DNA for the CDR3: TGTGCCAGCGGTTACACCGGGGAGCTGTTTTTT. Its protein is CASGYTGELFF. The V and J genes are TRBV28 and TRBJ2-2; D unresolved. V was shortened by 8 bases and J by 3 bases, with 4 bases between the two germline ends. Germline V gene lookup returns CDR1 MDHEN and CDR2 SYDVKM. This CDR3 contains 11 residues.

The sample holds many counts of this clonotype. The chain is built from TRBV4-1 and TRBJ2-1; D is undetermined. The V end was cut by 4 bases, the J end by 0 bases, with 7 bases between. The CDR3 covers 14 residues. CDR1 and CDR2 from the germline V gene are MGHRA and YSYEKL. The CDR3 sequence: CASSLPSSYNEQFF. The DNA of the CDR3 is TGCGCCAGCAGCCTACCAAGCTCCTACAATGAGCAGTTCTTC.

This clonotype was observed at least ten times. The chain is built from TRBV2 and TRBJ2-1; D perhaps matches TRBD1 (5 bases). The ends were cut back, 8 bases at V and 7 bases at J, with 21 bases in the middle. The germline CDR1 and CDR2 sequences are SNHLY and FYNNEI. The CDR3 is 15 amino acids. The CDR3 nucleotides are TGTGCCAGCGAAGGGGCGGCCTTTGGGAAAAATGAGCAGTTCTTC. The encoded protein is CASEGAAFGKNEQFF.

The V call is TRBV4-3, the J call TRBJ1-5; 7 bases fit TRBD1. Germline CDR1 LGHNA, CDR2 YSLEER. The CDR3 consists of 18 residues. V trimming: 0 bases; J trimming: 3 bases; junction bases outside the gene matches: 11. The CDR3 spells CASSQDRTRGGNNQPQHF. DNA of the CDR3: TGCGCCAGCAGCCAAGATCGAACCAGGGGGGGAAACAATCAGCCCCAGCATTTT.

V gene TRBV10-1 combines with J gene TRBJ2-1, with D possibly being TRBD1 or TRBD2 (5 bases each). The CDR3 runs to 12 residues. V was trimmed by 2 bases and J by 8 bases, leaving 7 bases between them. Per germline, CDR1 WNHNN and CDR2 SYGVQD (reference sequence). The CDR3 DNA is TGCGCCAGCAGTGAGGGGGGTCATGAGCAGTTCTTC. Translated, it gives CASSEGGHEQFF.

The chain joins TRBV29-1 to TRBJ2-7, with 9 bases fitting TRBD1. The CDR3 loop spans 14 amino acids. Germline-derived CDR1 and CDR2 are SQVTM and ANQGSEA. V shed 2 bases and J 7 bases; nucleotides not matched to a gene: 9. The CDR3 region is CSVELQDRGLEQYF. For the CDR3, the DNA is TGCAGCGTTGAACTACAGGACAGGGGCCTGGAGCAGTACTTC.

This clonotype came up once. This may arise from a read error, as a much more abundant clone is one base away. V and J are TRBV9 and TRBJ2-3, with 10 nucleotides matching TRBD2. CDR1 and CDR2 from the germline V gene are SGDLS and YYNGEE. This CDR3 is 16 amino acids long. For the CDR3, the DNA is TGTGCCGGCAGCGCCAGAGCGGGAGGGTACACAGATACGCAGTATTTT. This codes for CAGSARAGGYTDTQYF.

The chain uses TRBV5-8 and TRBJ1-2; no clear D gene. CDR3 size: 17 residues. V lost 1 base, J lost 0 bases, and 16 bases lay in between. The germline V gene encodes CDR1 SGHTS and CDR2 YDEGEE. The CDR3 DNA is TGTGCCAGCAGCTTGCCAGGCTTCCTGCCCTCTAACTATGGCTACACCTTC. Amino acids: CASSLPGFLPSNYGYTF.

This clonotype turned up a few times. This rearrangement joins TRBV6-1 to TRBJ2-3, with TRBD2 matching 9 bases. V shed 7 bases and J 2 bases; nucleotides not matched to a gene: 10. The CDR3 is 16 amino acids. Germline assignment: CDR1 MNHNS and CDR2 SASEGT. The CDR3 reads CASTLLAGGSTDTQYF. The DNA of the CDR3 is TGTGCCAGCACTCTTCTTGCGGGGGGGTCCACAGATACGCAGTATTTT.

The CDR3 region is CASSLHGELFF. The CDR3, as DNA: TGTGCCAGCAGTTTACACGGGGAGCTGTTTTTT. This chain links TRBV27 with TRBJ2-2; D uncertain. Trimming took 2 bases from V and 7 from J, leaving 2 bases between them. This CDR3 contains 11 residues. Germline CDR1 is MNHEY and CDR2 is SMNVEV (reference sequence).